These T cell receptor beta chains were read from a single sample in a study of T cells after somatic rescue of genetic block. Assay used: immunoSEQ multiplex PCR; TCRdb lists only in-frame clones, some missing. In the table there are about 67,000 clones, 92% of which are singletons. The source material was peripheral blood mononuclear cells (PBMCs). All receptors derive from a man aged 35 to 55. CDR3s include the opening cysteine and the closing phenylalanine or tryptophan. The order of the fields is J gene, clone size, V gene, D gene, CDR3 DNA, CDR3 protein. The D gene is left open where the match is weak. Clone sizes are given selectively: once, few, many, or a class where the clone is expanded.

TRBJ1-6 | NA | TRBV12-5 | TRBD1 | TGTGCTAGTGGACCCGGGACAGGGACTAATTCACCCCTCCACTTT | CASGPGTGTNSPLHF
TRBJ2-7 | NA | TRBV30 | TRBD1 | TGTGCCTGGAGTTGGGGACAGGGGGACGAGCAGTACTTC | CAWSWGQGDEQYF
TRBJ2-7 | NA | TRBV18 | NA | TGTGCCAGCTCACCAGGGACCTACGAGCAGTACTTC | CASSPGTYEQYF
TRBJ1-5 | NA | TRBV19 | NA | TGTGCCAGTACCCCAGACAACCGCAATCAGCCCCAGCATTTT | CASTPDNRNQPQHF
TRBJ2-7 | NA | TRBV6-1 | TRBD2 | TGTGCCAGCCCTAAGCTAGCGGGGGAGGCCTACGAGCAGTACTTC | CASPKLAGEAYEQYF
TRBJ2-5 | NA | TRBV15 | NA | TGTGCCACCAGCAGAGAGAGGGCCGAAGGAGAGACCCAGTACTTC | CATSRERAEGETQYF
TRBJ2-5 | once | TRBV7-3 | NA | TGTGCCAGCAGCTTATACGGAGGCAGGGAGACCCAGTACTTC | CASSLYGGRETQYF
TRBJ2-3 | once | TRBV6-5 | TRBD2 | TGTGCCAGCAGTTACTCACGGGTAGCGGGAGCTACGCAGTATTTT | CASSYSRVAGATQYF
TRBJ2-5 | NA | TRBV5-6 | NA | TGTGCCAGCAGCAAGACTTACCAGACAACCGAAGAGACCCAGTACTTC | CASSKTYQTTEETQYF
TRBJ1-6 | NA | TRBV1 | NA | TGCACCAGCAGTATGAAGGACGGCAATTCACCCCTCCACTTT | CTSSMKDGNSPLHF
TRBJ2-7 | NA | TRBV4-2 | NA | TGTGCCAGCAGCCAAGATTCGGCTAGCGAGTCCTACGAGCAGTACTTC | CASSQDSASESYEQYF
TRBJ1-1 | NA | TRBV9 | NA | TGTGCCAGCAGCGTGGGGGCCTTTTCAACTGAAGCTTTCTTT | CASSVGAFSTEAFF
TRBJ2-7 | NA | TRBV7-7 | TRBD2 | TGTGCAGCGGGGGCAGCCTACGAGCAGTACTTC | CAAGAAYEQYF
TRBJ2-7 | NA | TRBV4-1 | TRBD1 | TGCGCCAGCAGCCAAGATGACAGGGGGCTGGAGCAGTACTTC | CASSQDDRGLEQYF
TRBJ1-3 | NA | TRBV6-5 | NA | TGTGCCACCTCACGGGACGGCTCTGGAAACACCATATATTTT | CATSRDGSGNTIYF
TRBJ2-7 | NA | TRBV5-4 | TRBD2 | TGTGCCAGCAGCGCCGGGACTAGCGGGAGTTTTGTGTCCTACGAGCAGTACTTC | CASSAGTSGSFVSYEQYF
TRBJ2-3 | NA | TRBV18 | NA | TGTGCCAGCTCTAAAACGTGGCCAGATACGCAGTATTTT | CASSKTWPDTQYF
TRBJ2-2 | NA | TRBV21-1 | NA | TGTGCCAGCAGCAAAAGAGGGACTAGCGGGAGCACCGGGGAGCTGTTTTTT | CASSKRGTSGSTGELFF
TRBJ2-1 | once | TRBV7-3 | TRBD2 | TGTGCCAGCAGCCCCCGGGTTCGCGGGGGGGGGACTTACAATGAGCAGTTCTTC | CASSPRVRGGGTYNEQFF
TRBJ2-7 | NA | TRBV5-5 | TRBD2 | TGTGCCAGCAGCTTGACCCGGACTAGTAACACCTACGAGCAGTACTTC | CASSLTRTSNTYEQYF
TRBJ1-2 | NA | TRBV2 | NA | TGTGCCAGCAGTGAGGAGAAGGGGTCCTATGGCTACACCTTC | CASSEEKGSYGYTF
TRBJ1-2 | NA | TRBV9 | TRBD1 | TGTGCCAGCAGCGTTAGACCCGACAGGGGGTATGGCTACACCTTC | CASSVRPDRGYGYTF
TRBJ1-2 | once | TRBV5-4 | TRBD1 | TGTGCCAGCAGCTTCCGGGACAGAGACTATGGCTACACCTTC | CASSFRDRDYGYTF
TRBJ2-7 | NA | TRBV7-9 | NA | TGTGCCAGCAGCTTAGTACAGACCGCCTACGAGCAGTACTTC | CASSLVQTAYEQYF
TRBJ1-5 | NA | TRBV28 | TRBD1 | TGTGCCACCTTAGGACCCGGGACAGCAAATCAGCCCCAGCATTTT | CATLGPGTANQPQHF
TRBJ2-1 | NA | TRBV7-6 | TRBD1 | TGTGCCAGCAGCCGACAGGGGGCTCTTGAGCAGTTCTTC | CASSRQGALEQFF
TRBJ2-7 | NA | TRBV5-1 | NA | TGCGCCAGCAGCTTGGGGGGGAATCAGGCCGGCGAGCAGTACTTC | CASSLGGNQAGEQYF
TRBJ2-1 | NA | TRBV6-1 | NA | TGTGCCAGCATTCAATTGGGTCCTGCGGGTGAGCAGTTCTTC | CASIQLGPAGEQFF
TRBJ2-3 | few | TRBV6-1 | TRBD2 | TGTGCCAGCAGTAAGACTAGCGGGGGCCCAGATACGCAGTATTTT | CASSKTSGGPDTQYF
TRBJ1-1 | NA | TRBV10-2 | NA | TGCGCCAGCAGTGATGCCCTAGGGAACGACACTGAAGCTTTCTTT | CASSDALGNDTEAFF
TRBJ1-6 | NA | TRBV5-4 | NA | TGTGCCAGCAGCCCCGACCCGGGTTCTGGTTCACCCCTCCACTTT | CASSPDPGSGSPLHF
TRBJ2-7 | NA | TRBV4-1 | TRBD1 | TGCGCCAGCAGCCAAGGACAGGGTTCCTACGAGCAGTACTTC | CASSQGQGSYEQYF
TRBJ2-7 | NA | TRBV2 | NA | TGTGCCAGCAGAGGTCTAGCGCTACCCTACGAGCAGTACTTC | CASRGLALPYEQYF
TRBJ2-1 | NA | TRBV7-8 | NA | TGTGCCAGCAGCTTAGGCTTTTCACTCTCCTACAATGAGCAGTTCTTC | CASSLGFSLSYNEQFF
TRBJ2-1 | NA | TRBV25-1 | NA | TGTGCCAGCAGTGAATTCGGGAGCGGAGGCAATGAGCAGTTCTTC | CASSEFGSGGNEQFF
TRBJ1-3 | once | TRBV2 | NA | TGTGGGTCGGTGGATTCTGGAAACACCATATATTTT | CGSVDSGNTIYF
TRBJ1-2 | NA | TRBV7-9 | NA | TGTGCCAGCAGCGAGACAGGACTCTATGGCTACACCTTC | CASSETGLYGYTF
TRBJ1-2 | NA | TRBV15 | NA | TGTGCCACCAGCGTTCCAGAACATGGCTACACCTTC | CATSVPEHGYTF
TRBJ2-1 | NA | TRBV11-2 | TRBD2 | TGTGCCAGCAGCTTAGCGGGGGGTAACAATGAGCAGTTCTTC | CASSLAGGNNEQFF
TRBJ2-1 | NA | TRBV6-5 | TRBD1 | TGTGCCAGCAGTTACTCGGGACAGGGTTACAATGAGCAGTTCTTC | CASSYSGQGYNEQFF
TRBJ1-3 | NA | TRBV7-2 | NA | TGTGCCAGCAGCCCGGGACTCCTGAGCTCTGGAAACACCATATATTTT | CASSPGLLSSGNTIYF
TRBJ1-2 | NA | TRBV19 | NA | TGTGCCAGTAGTATTACCGAGAACTATGGCTACACCTTC | CASSITENYGYTF
TRBJ1-2 | NA | TRBV5-1 | NA | TGCGCCAGCAGCCTTGACCTGACTAACTATGGCTACACCTTC | CASSLDLTNYGYTF
TRBJ1-5 | NA | TRBV30 | NA | TGTGCCTGGAGTGTAGACAGCAATCAGCCCCAGCATTTT | CAWSVDSNQPQHF
TRBJ2-7 | NA | TRBV11-1 | NA | TGTGCCAGCAGCTTAGGGGGGAGCTCCTACGAGCAGTACTTC | CASSLGGSSYEQYF
TRBJ2-2 | NA | TRBV30 | NA | TGTGCCTGGAAGGGCACCGGGGAGCTGTTTTTT | CAWKGTGELFF
TRBJ1-5 | NA | TRBV2 | NA | TGTGCCAGCAGGAATGGCTTGAGCGGGGAGGGTGATAGCAATCAGCCCCAGCATTTT | CASRNGLSGEGDSNQPQHF
TRBJ1-4 | NA | TRBV28 | NA | TGTGCCAGCAGTTTAGAGGCAGGGGCTAATGAAAAACTGTTTTTT | CASSLEAGANEKLFF
TRBJ2-7 | NA | TRBV5-1 | NA | TGCGCCAGCAGCTTGGGACAGTCCGCCTCCTACGAGCAGTACTTC | CASSLGQSASYEQYF
TRBJ2-4 | NA | TRBV5-1 | TRBD1 | TGCGCCAGCAGCTCAACAGGGGGCTCGGCCAAAAACATTCAGTACTTC | CASSSTGGSAKNIQYF
TRBJ2-1 | NA | TRBV7-2 | NA | TGTGCCAGCAGCTCACTATCAGCTGAGCAGTTCTTC | CASSSLSAEQFF
TRBJ1-1 | NA | TRBV7-9 | TRBD1 | TGTGCCAGCAGCAGACGGACAGGGTCTGACACTGAAGCTTTCTTT | CASSRRTGSDTEAFF
TRBJ2-7 | NA | TRBV7-2 | TRBD1 | TGTGCCAGCAGCTCGAGGACAGGGGGGAAAGGTGAGCAGTACTTC | CASSSRTGGKGEQYF
TRBJ1-3 | NA | TRBV9 | NA | TGTGCCAGCAGCCTCCAAAGCTCTGGAAACACCATATATTTT | CASSLQSSGNTIYF
TRBJ2-1 | NA | TRBV2 | NA | TGTGCCAGCAGTTTGACGCGCTCCTACAATGAGCAGTTCTTC | CASSLTRSYNEQFF